This is a list of T cell receptor beta chains from one sample in a study of shared clonotypes between healthy human individuals. Assay: immunoSEQ multiplex PCR; the TCRdb copy retains only in-frame clones and omits some. This sample has more than 150,000 clones, with roughly 70% found just once. The specimen was memory CD4+ T cells sorted from blood. Receptors were obtained from a young man in good health. CDR3s include the opening cysteine and the closing phenylalanine or tryptophan. Fields, in order: J gene, clone size, V gene, CDR3 protein. Only part of the rows carry a size: once, few, many, or a class if the clone is expanded.

TRBJ2-1 | few | TRBV10-3 | CAISRDGDNEQFF
TRBJ2-5 | . | TRBV2 | CASKSQLQETQYF
TRBJ1-5 | few | TRBV4-3 | CASSHHCKDGGGGQPQHF
TRBJ2-4 | few | TRBV7-2 | CASTYRQGGNIQYF
TRBJ1-1 | once | TRBV9 | CASSVGTGSNTEAFF
TRBJ2-3 | once | TRBV9 | CASSTTSFTDTQYF
TRBJ2-2 | . | TRBV18 | CASSRVTDTGELFF
TRBJ2-3 | . | TRBV5-1 | CASSTGTSGMWDTQYF
TRBJ2-5 | . | TRBV10-3 | CAISEGSETQYF
TRBJ2-2 | . | TRBV7-2 | CASGPQLNTGELFF
TRBJ1-5 | . | TRBV21-1 | CASLRGSGSNQPQHF
TRBJ2-2 | . | TRBV30 | CAWSKRSGMNTGELFF
TRBJ2-2 | once | TRBV10-2 | CASSDGPAGGNTGELFF
TRBJ1-1 | . | TRBV29-1 | CSVRNTEAFF
TRBJ2-5 | few | TRBV2 | CASSEIEETQYF
TRBJ2-7 | . | TRBV21-1 | CASSPNNNGTFSYEQYF
TRBJ2-5 | . | TRBV29-1 | CSVEDARGRQETQYF
TRBJ1-1 | few | TRBV29-1 | CSVEEGAAFF
TRBJ2-7 | . | TRBV5-1 | CASSLVGNSEQYF
TRBJ1-2 | . | TRBV6-6 | CASSYSQGLSDGYTF
TRBJ2-3 | . | TRBV18 | CASSPLWAGSDTQYF
TRBJ2-7 | once | TRBV10-3 | CAIRGTDGDYEQYF
TRBJ1-2 | . | TRBV11-2 | CASSLDDRVSYTF
TRBJ2-3 | . | TRBV18 | CASSPAGGHTDTQYF
TRBJ2-7 | few | TRBV2 | CASSGLFRDRGFEQYF
TRBJ2-7 | few | TRBV5-6 | CASSLLVGRDEQYF
TRBJ1-4 | . | TRBV11-2 | CASSHTGSRGPLLFF
TRBJ2-5 | . | TRBV15 | CATAKNHLETQYF
TRBJ1-5 | . | TRBV7-8 | CASSLKGGRLDQPQHF
TRBJ2-7 | few | TRBV28 | CATERQGEQYF
TRBJ2-1 | once | TRBV7-2 | CASCELVSSYNEQFF
TRBJ1-5 | . | TRBV5-6 | CASSLGTFDSNQPQHF
TRBJ1-1 | . | TRBV5-1 | CASSWKGWGLNTEAFF
TRBJ1-2 | . | TRBV28 | CASSSTRRSYGYTF
TRBJ1-1 | few | TRBV19 | CASSIWGLDTEAFF
TRBJ2-7 | once | TRBV10-2 | CASSKPGQGGFEQYF
TRBJ2-5 | . | TRBV13 | CASSLGGVGETQYF
TRBJ1-1 | . | TRBV9 | CASSQTEGRNTEAFF
TRBJ2-1 | . | TRBV7-6 | CASSQGEGSYNEQFF
TRBJ1-2 | once | TRBV6-5 | CASSYWDRRQGGYTF
TRBJ2-7 | . | TRBV12-5 | CASGSGTGGIYEQYF
TRBJ1-2 | . | TRBV6-1 | CASRGRINYGYTF
TRBJ2-7 | . | TRBV18 | CASSPDYEQYF
TRBJ2-7 | . | TRBV15 | CATSSGVGAGANYEQYF
TRBJ2-1 | . | TRBV2 | CASSISPGNEQFF
TRBJ2-2 | many | TRBV6-1 | CAGRQGLAGELFF